Listed below are T cell receptor beta chains from one sample, sequenced in a study of healthy donors' naive CD4 and CD8 T cells. From the reads, TCRdb called clonotypes with MiXCR, one entry per CDR3 protein. The sample consists of approximately 200,000 distinct CDR3 sequences, about 76% of them appearing once. Sequencing input: naive CD4+ and CD8+ T cells sorted from blood, pooled from several donors. All receptors come from a pool of human donors in good health; the sample pools cells from several healthy donors. Both conserved end residues are part of each CDR3. A D gene is named only where the DNA matches it firmly. Size is omitted from some rows. Given values are once, few, many or a class for expanded clones.

v_gene	abundance	d_gene	j_gene	CDR3nt	CDR3aa
TRBV27	NA	NA	TRBJ1-2	TGTGCCAGCAGTATTAGAAGGTCGGGCGACTATGGCTACACCTTC	CASSIRRSGDYGYTF
TRBV5-6	NA	NA	TRBJ1-1	TGTGCCAGCAGCGCTGGGGTGAAGGGCACTGAAGCTTTCTTT	CASSAGVKGTEAFF
TRBV4-3	NA	TRBD2	TRBJ2-1	TGCGCCAGCAGCCAAGATTCCATAGCGGGAGGTTACAATGAGCAGTTCTTC	CASSQDSIAGGYNEQFF
TRBV13	NA	TRBD1	TRBJ2-7	TGTGCCAGCAGCTTAGCCGGACAGGGGGCCGACGAGCAGTACTTC	CASSLAGQGADEQYF
TRBV20-1	NA	NA	TRBJ2-7	TGCAGTGCTCATCCCACCTCCTCCTACGAGCAGTACTTC	CSAHPTSSYEQYF
TRBV7-2	NA	NA	TRBJ2-2	TGTGCCAGCAGCTTAGCGCAGGGAAAACACACCGGGGAGCTGTTTTTT	CASSLAQGKHTGELFF
TRBV19	NA	NA	TRBJ2-3	TGTGCCAGTAGCCAACGACAGATCGATACGCAGTATTTT	CASSQRQIDTQYF
TRBV6-2/TRBV6-3	few	NA	TRBJ2-1	TGTGCCAGCAGACCAAAAGGGGGACACCCGCACAATGAGCAGTTCTTC	CASRPKGGHPHNEQFF
TRBV5-4	NA	NA	TRBJ2-7	TGTGCCAGCAGCTTGGGATACTCGGGGTCAACCTACGAGCAGTACTTC	CASSLGYSGSTYEQYF
TRBV19	NA	NA	TRBJ2-7	TGTGCCAGTAGTATCCGGTTAGCTCCCTCCTACGAGCAGTACTTC	CASSIRLAPSYEQYF
TRBV13	NA	NA	TRBJ2-5	TGTGCCAGCAGCTTAGGCGCCGGGAGCCAAGAGACCCAGTACTTC	CASSLGAGSQETQYF
TRBV13	NA	NA	TRBJ2-7	TGTGCCAGCAGCGGGAGGAGGGGAGTCGAGCAGTACTTC	CASSGRRGVEQYF
TRBV7-9	NA	TRBD1	TRBJ1-2	TGTGCCAGCAGCCCTGGACAGGCTGGCTACACCTTC	CASSPGQAGYTF
TRBV29-1	NA	TRBD1	TRBJ1-1	TGCAGCGGGGGACAGGGATGGACTGAAGCTTTCTTT	CSGGQGWTEAFF
TRBV30	NA	NA	TRBJ2-7	TGTGCCTGGCGTAGGAGCTACGAGCAGTACTTC	CAWRRSYEQYF
TRBV29-1	NA	TRBD1	TRBJ1-1	TGCAGCGTTGAGGCGGACAGGGCGAACACTGAAGCTTTCTTT	CSVEADRANTEAFF
TRBV29-1	NA	TRBD1	TRBJ2-7	TGCAGCGTCCACCCGGGACAGGGTTACAACGAGCAGTACTTC	CSVHPGQGYNEQYF
TRBV29-1	NA	NA	TRBJ1-1	TGCAGCGTAACCGGGCCTCGAGAGCCGATCTTT	CSVTGPREPIF
TRBV6-5	few	NA	TRBJ2-7	TGTGCCAGCAGTGATATCATGGGCTACGAGCAGTACTTC	CASSDIMGYEQYF
TRBV5-1	NA	NA	TRBJ1-5	TGCGCCAGCAGCGGAGACGGGGGTGGTCAGCCCCAGCATTTT	CASSGDGGGQPQHF
TRBV6-5	NA	NA	TRBJ2-3	TGTGCCAGCAGTTACGGGGCGGGGCAGTATTTT	CASSYGAGQYF
TRBV5-1	NA	NA	TRBJ2-5	TGCGCCAGCAGCTACAACTGGGCAGAGACCCAGTACTTC	CASSYNWAETQYF
TRBV2	NA	TRBD1	TRBJ2-3	TGTGCCAGCAGCGCTCCCGGACAGGGTCCACGCACAGATACGCAGTATTTT	CASSAPGQGPRTDTQYF
TRBV15	NA	TRBD1	TRBJ1-1	TGTGCCACCAGCAGAGATCTCTCAGGGGGGACTGAAGCTTTCTTT	CATSRDLSGGTEAFF
TRBV29-1	few	TRBD1	TRBJ2-3	TGCAGCGTCACTGGGGGACAGGGTCGGACAGATACGCAGTATTTT	CSVTGGQGRTDTQYF
TRBV29-1	NA	TRBD1	TRBJ2-5	TGCAGCGTTGAAGATAGGAACAGGGGAGAGACCCAGTACTTC	CSVEDRNRGETQYF
TRBV6-2/TRBV6-3	NA	NA	TRBJ2-1	TGTGCCAGCAGCCCCGCTTACTATGAGCAGTTCTTC	CASSPAYYEQFF
TRBV19	NA	NA	TRBJ2-7	TGTGCCAGTAGTATAGGGACAGACTTCTACGAGCAGTACTTC	CASSIGTDFYEQYF
TRBV29-1	once	NA	TRBJ2-3	TGCAGCCACCGGGACAGCACAGATACGCAGTATTTT	CSHRDSTDTQYF
TRBV5-1	NA	NA	TRBJ1-2	TGCGCCAGCAGCCCCACGGGACTGGGGAATTACTATGGCTACACCTTC	CASSPTGLGNYYGYTF
TRBV29-1	NA	NA	TRBJ2-5	TGCAGCGTTGAAGATCAAGGTAGCGGACTGACAAAAGGAGAGACCCAGTACTTC	CSVEDQGSGLTKGETQYF
TRBV6-5	NA	NA	TRBJ1-2	NA	CASSYSTLGQRGYTF
TRBV20-1	NA	NA	TRBJ2-7	TGCAGTGCTAGAATTTTGGGGACCTACGAGCAGTACTTC	CSARILGTYEQYF
TRBV20-1	NA	NA	TRBJ1-5	TGCAGTGCCCCCTCGGGGGGCAGCAATCAGCCCCAGCATTTT	CSAPSGGSNQPQHF
TRBV29-1	NA	TRBD2	TRBJ2-2	TGCAGCGTTACGGGACTAGCGGGAGGGCCCGGGGAGCTGTTTTTT	CSVTGLAGGPGELFF
TRBV10-3	NA	TRBD1	TRBJ2-7	TGTGCCAATGCTGGGCAGGGGGCCTACGAGCAGTACTTC	CANAGQGAYEQYF
TRBV6-6	NA	NA	TRBJ2-5	TGTGCCAGCAGTTTCTACAGGGTGGAGACCCAGTACTTC	CASSFYRVETQYF
TRBV29-1	NA	NA	TRBJ1-1	TGCAGCGTTGGGGGGACTATCACTGAAGCTTTCTTT	CSVGGTITEAFF
TRBV29-1	NA	NA	TRBJ2-1	TGCAGCGTTGAAACCAGCTACAATGAGCAGTTCTTC	CSVETSYNEQFF
TRBV7-8	NA	TRBD2	TRBJ2-1	TGTGCCAGCAGCTTAGAGCCTAGCGGGGGATACTCCTACAATGAGCAGTTCTTC	CASSLEPSGGYSYNEQFF
TRBV6-6	once	NA	TRBJ2-2	TGTGCCAGCAGTTACTCGTCGCGGCGGTACACCGGGGAGCTGTTTTTT	CASSYSSRRYTGELFF
TRBV6-2/TRBV6-3	few	TRBD2	TRBJ2-2	TGTGCCAGCAATTTAGCGGGAGGAACCGGGGAGCTGTTTTTT	CASNLAGGTGELFF
TRBV29-1	NA	NA	TRBJ1-1	TGCAGCGTTTTGCGACACCTGAACACTGAAGCTTTCTTT	CSVLRHLNTEAFF
TRBV19	NA	TRBD1	TRBJ2-7	TGTGCCAGTAGTATAACCCCGGGACAGAGCGACGAGCAGTACTTC	CASSITPGQSDEQYF
TRBV19	once	NA	TRBJ2-1	TGTGCCAGTAGTATACCTGGCTCCGCTAATGAGCAGTTCTTC	CASSIPGSANEQFF
TRBV5-1	NA	NA	TRBJ2-7	TGCGCCAGCAGCTTTGAGGGTTACGAGCAGTACTTC	CASSFEGYEQYF
TRBV12-3/TRBV12-4	NA	TRBD1	TRBJ2-3	TGTGCCAGCAGTGAGGACAGGGAGCCAGATACGCAGTATTTT	CASSEDREPDTQYF
TRBV4-3	NA	TRBD1	TRBJ1-1	TGCGCCAGCAGCCAGGGGGAGGGGGCGCGGTACACTGAAGCTTTCTTT	CASSQGEGARYTEAFF
TRBV7-2	NA	TRBD1	TRBJ2-1	TGTGCCAGCAGCTTAAGGACAGGGAATGCGGATGAGCAGTTCTTC	CASSLRTGNADEQFF
TRBV23-1	NA	NA	TRBJ2-5	TGCGCCAGCAGCCGACCCGGGACACCGAGGGGCAGGACCCAGTACTTC	CASSRPGTPRGRTQYF
TRBV27	NA	NA	TRBJ2-3	TGTGCCAGCAGTCAAGCGGGCGGCTTATTAGCCGGTACGCAGTATTTT	CASSQAGGLLAGTQYF
TRBV6-2/TRBV6-3	NA	NA	TRBJ1-5	TGTGCCAGCAGTTCTATAGATGGCCGAGGTCAGCCCCAGCATTTT	CASSSIDGRGQPQHF
TRBV11-2	NA	TRBD1	TRBJ2-3	TGTGCCAGCAGCTCTAGGGGGCCGGCAGATACGCAGTATTTT	CASSSRGPADTQYF
TRBV6-2/TRBV6-3	NA	TRBD2	TRBJ2-5	TGTGCCAGCAGTTACGAGCGGGGGGCCGTCCAAGAGACCCAGTACTTC	CASSYERGAVQETQYF
TRBV7-2	NA	NA	TRBJ1-5	TGTGCCAGCAGCCTATCGTCCCGGGGAGGCCAGCATTTT	CASSLSSRGGQHF
TRBV11-3	NA	TRBD2	TRBJ2-3	TGTGCCAGCAGCGGCCGGACTAGCGGGGGTACAGATACGCAGTATTTT	CASSGRTSGGTDTQYF
TRBV29-1	few	NA	TRBJ2-1	TGCAGCGCCCATAGGGGAAGGTACAATGAGCAGTTCTTC	CSAHRGRYNEQFF
TRBV29-1	NA	NA	TRBJ2-7	TGCAGCGTTGTTGGGACGGAAGTGGGCGAGCAGTACTTC	CSVVGTEVGEQYF
TRBV27	NA	TRBD1	TRBJ2-5	TGTGCCTCAAGAAAGGGGGCGACCCAGTACTTC	CASRKGATQYF
TRBV29-1	NA	TRBD1	TRBJ2-7	TGCAGCGTTGACTCCCGACAGGGCGAGCAGTACTTC	CSVDSRQGEQYF